This TCR beta chain was found in a study of cytomegalovirus exposure and HLA in healthy donors. The germline gives CDR1 SGHNT, CDR2 YYREEE (reference sequence). CDR3 length equals 16 residues. The germline V and J ends were trimmed by 5 bases and 7 bases, with 24 bases remaining between them. Primers included in the PCR were 60 Vbeta and 13 Jbeta primers. Clones were read by immunoSEQ multiplex PCR, and TCRdb kept only the in-frame ones, dropping some. This sample carries some 150,000 clones, roughly 77% of them seen once, and the ten largest clones take approximately 3.7%. Details on this clone: Its specificity is unknown.

Study-level points and caveats: Some public TCRs appeared in many individuals, while most sequences were rare. In vitro, three CMV-associated chains proved specific for CMV antigens.

The sequencing input was PBMCs. The V and J genes are TRBV5-4 and TRBJ2-5; possible D gene TRBD1, 6 bases. This receptor was obtained from a human donor in good health. CDR3 DNA: TGTGCCAGCAGACGCTACGATGAGGGGAGAGGGGGGACCCAGTACTTC. Translation: CASRRYDEGRGGTQYF. The entire variable domain, with the rest obtained from reference TRBV5-4 and TRBJ2-5, is as follows: ETGVTQSPTHLIKTRGQQVTLRCSSQSGHNTVSWYQQALGQGPQFIFQYYREEENGRGNFPPRFSGLQFPNYSSELNVNALELDDSALYLCASRRYDEGRGGTQYFGPGTRLLVL.